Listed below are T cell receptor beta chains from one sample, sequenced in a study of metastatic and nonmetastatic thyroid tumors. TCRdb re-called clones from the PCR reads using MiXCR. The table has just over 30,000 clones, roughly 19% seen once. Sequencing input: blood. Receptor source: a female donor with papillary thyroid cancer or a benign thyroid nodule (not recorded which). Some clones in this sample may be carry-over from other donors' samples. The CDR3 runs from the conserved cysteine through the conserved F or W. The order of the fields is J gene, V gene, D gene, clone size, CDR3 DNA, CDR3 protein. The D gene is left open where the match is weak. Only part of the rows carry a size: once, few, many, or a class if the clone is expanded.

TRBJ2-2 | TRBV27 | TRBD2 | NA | TGTGCCAGCAGCAAACCGGGACTAGCGGGAGTGTGGACCGGGGAGCTGTTTTTT | CASSKPGLAGVWTGELFF
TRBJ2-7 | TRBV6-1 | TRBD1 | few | TGTGCCAGCAGTCCTGGGACAGGGGAGGACGAGCAGTACTTC | CASSPGTGEDEQYF
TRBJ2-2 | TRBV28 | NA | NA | TGTGCCAGCAAGATAGGGTTGTTCACCGGGGAGCTGTTTTTT | CASKIGLFTGELFF
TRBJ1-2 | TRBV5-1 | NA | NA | TGCGCCAGCAGCTTGGTCGGCACGACCTTCGATGGCTACACCTTC | CASSLVGTTFDGYTF
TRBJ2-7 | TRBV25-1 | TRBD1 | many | TGTGCCAGCAGCCGCCAGGGGGCCTACGAGCAGTACTTC | CASSRQGAYEQYF
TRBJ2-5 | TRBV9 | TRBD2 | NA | TGTGCCAGCAGCTCCGGGGGGGGATGGCAAGAGACCCAGTACTTC | CASSSGGGWQETQYF
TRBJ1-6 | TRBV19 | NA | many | TGTGCCAGTAGTATTCTGGATTCACCCCTCCACTTT | CASSILDSPLHF
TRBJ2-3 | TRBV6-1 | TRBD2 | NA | TGTGCCAGTAGTGGGGGGGATAAAGATACGCAGTATTTT | CASSGGDKDTQYF
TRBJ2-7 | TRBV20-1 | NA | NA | TGCAGTGCTAGAGATGTCCGGGGACACAGCTCCTACGAGCAGTACTTC | CSARDVRGHSSYEQYF
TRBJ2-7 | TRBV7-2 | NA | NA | TGTGCCAGCAGCCGGACCCAGATGGAGCAGTACTTC | CASSRTQMEQYF
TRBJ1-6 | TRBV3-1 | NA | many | TGTGCCAGCAGCCTGGGCCAGGATTCACCCCTCCACTTT | CASSLGQDSPLHF
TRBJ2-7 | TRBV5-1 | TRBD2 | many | TGCGCCAGCAGCTTGGCAACTAGCGGGGTTAACGAGCAGTACTTC | CASSLATSGVNEQYF
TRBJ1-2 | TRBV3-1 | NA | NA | TGTGCCAGCAGCCATCTTACCGTGACAGTCTCAGGTGGCTACACCTTC | CASSHLTVTVSGGYTF
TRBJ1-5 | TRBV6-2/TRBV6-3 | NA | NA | TGTGCCAGCAGTTCCAGCGCGGGTGACGGGCCCCAGCATTTT | CASSSSAGDGPQHF
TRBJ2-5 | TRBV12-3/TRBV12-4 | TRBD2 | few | TGTGCCAGCAGTTTTCTAGCGGGAGAGGAGACCCAGTACTTC | CASSFLAGEETQYF
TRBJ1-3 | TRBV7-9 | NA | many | TGTGCCAGCAGCAACGGACTCTCTGGAAACACCATATATTTT | CASSNGLSGNTIYF
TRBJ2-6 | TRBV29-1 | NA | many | TGCAGCGTAAGAGCCTGGGGACCGTCTGGGGCCAACGTCCTGACTTTC | CSVRAWGPSGANVLTF
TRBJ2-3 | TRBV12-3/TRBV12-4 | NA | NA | TGTGCCAGCAAAAAGACGCACACAGATACGCAGTATTTT | CASKKTHTDTQYF
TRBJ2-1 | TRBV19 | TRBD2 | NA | TGTGCCAGTAGACCTCGCGGGAGGGGGGATGAGCAGTTCTTC | CASRPRGRGDEQFF
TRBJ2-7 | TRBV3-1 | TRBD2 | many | TGTGCCAGCAGCCAAGAGCGGGGGGGCTACGAGCAGTACTTC | CASSQERGGYEQYF
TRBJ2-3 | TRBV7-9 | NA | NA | TGTGCCAGCGGGGGCGGGGCAGATACGCAGTATTTT | CASGGGADTQYF
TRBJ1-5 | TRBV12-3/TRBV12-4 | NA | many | TGTGCCAGCAGTCGCCTGGGGGGCGATCAGCCCCAGCATTTT | CASSRLGGDQPQHF
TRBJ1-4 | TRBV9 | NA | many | TGTGCCAGCAGCGTAGGCAGGGGCTACGGAAGAGAAGGGGAAAAACTGTTTTTT | CASSVGRGYGREGEKLFF
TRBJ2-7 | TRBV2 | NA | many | TGTGCCAGCGGACCGGGACTTTTAGTTTACGAGCAGTACTTC | CASGPGLLVYEQYF
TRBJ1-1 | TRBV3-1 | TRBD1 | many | TGTGCCAGCAGCAGGGGGCGGATGAACACTGAAGCTTTCTTT | CASSRGRMNTEAFF
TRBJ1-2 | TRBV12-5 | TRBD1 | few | TGTGCTAGTGGTTTGGTTACCGGGACAGGGGGCGTCTATGGCTACACCTTC | CASGLVTGTGGVYGYTF
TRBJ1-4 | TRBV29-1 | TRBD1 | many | TGCAGCGTTGCCCAGACAGGGAATAGGGAAAAACTGTTTTTT | CSVAQTGNREKLFF
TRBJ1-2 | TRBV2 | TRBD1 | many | TGTGCCAGCAGGCGGACAGGCTATGGCTACACCTTC | CASRRTGYGYTF
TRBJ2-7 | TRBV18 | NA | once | TGTGCCAGCTCACGGGGCAGTCCCGCTCGGGACGAGCAGTACTTC | CASSRGSPARDEQYF
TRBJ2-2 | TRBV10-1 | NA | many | TGCGCCAGCTCGACGAGGCCGGCCTCAGCCGGGGAGCTGTTTTTT | CASSTRPASAGELFF
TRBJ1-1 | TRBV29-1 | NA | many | TGCAGCGTCTTAGGAGGTAGGGCGAACACTGAAGCTTTCTTT | CSVLGGRANTEAFF
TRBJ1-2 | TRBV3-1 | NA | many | TGTGCCAGCAGCCAAGATCTTCATTATGGCTACACCTTC | CASSQDLHYGYTF
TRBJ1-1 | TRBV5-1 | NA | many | TGCGCCAGCAGCTTAATCTCGGAGAGCACTGAAGCTTTCTTT | CASSLISESTEAFF
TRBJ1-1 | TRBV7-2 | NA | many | TGTGCCACCACTCCCTCGACCCCGACTGAAGCTTTCTTT | CATTPSTPTEAFF